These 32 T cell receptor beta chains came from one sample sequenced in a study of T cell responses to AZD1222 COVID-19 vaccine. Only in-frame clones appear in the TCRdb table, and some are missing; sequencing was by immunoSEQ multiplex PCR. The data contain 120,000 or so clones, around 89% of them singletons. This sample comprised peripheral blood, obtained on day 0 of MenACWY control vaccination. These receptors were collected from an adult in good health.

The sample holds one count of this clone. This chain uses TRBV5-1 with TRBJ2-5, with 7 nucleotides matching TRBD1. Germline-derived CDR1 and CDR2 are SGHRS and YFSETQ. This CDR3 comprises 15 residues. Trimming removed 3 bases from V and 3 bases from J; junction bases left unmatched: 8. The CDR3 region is CASSWAGTEKETQYF. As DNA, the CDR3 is TGCGCCAGCAGCTGGGCCGGGACAGAAAAAGAGACCCAGTACTTC.

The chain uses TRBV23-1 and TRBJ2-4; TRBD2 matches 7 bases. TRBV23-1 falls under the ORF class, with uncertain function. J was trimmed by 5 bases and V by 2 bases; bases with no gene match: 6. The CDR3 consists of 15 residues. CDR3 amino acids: CASSQRTRTQNIQYF. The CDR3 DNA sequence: TGCGCCAGCAGTCAAAGGACTAGGACCCAAAACATTCAGTACTTC.

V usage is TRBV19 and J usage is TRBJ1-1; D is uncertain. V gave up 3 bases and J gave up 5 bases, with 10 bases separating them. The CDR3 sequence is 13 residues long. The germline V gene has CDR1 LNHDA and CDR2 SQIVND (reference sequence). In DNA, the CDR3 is TGTGCCAGTAGTATCGGGCCTTGGACTGAAGCTTTCTTT. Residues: CASSIGPWTEAFF.

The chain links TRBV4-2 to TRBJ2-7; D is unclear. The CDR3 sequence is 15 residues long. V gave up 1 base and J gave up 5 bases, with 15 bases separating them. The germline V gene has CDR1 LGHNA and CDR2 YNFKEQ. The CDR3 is CASSQGIFGVHEQYF. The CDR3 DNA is TGTGCCAGCAGCCAAGGTATCTTCGGAGTCCACGAGCAGTACTTC.

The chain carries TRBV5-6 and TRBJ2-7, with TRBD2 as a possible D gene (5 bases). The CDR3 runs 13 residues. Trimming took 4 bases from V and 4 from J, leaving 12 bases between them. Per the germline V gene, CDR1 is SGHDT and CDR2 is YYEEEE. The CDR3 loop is CASSHQGLYEQYF. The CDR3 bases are TGTGCCAGCAGCCATCAAGGACTGTACGAGCAGTACTTC.

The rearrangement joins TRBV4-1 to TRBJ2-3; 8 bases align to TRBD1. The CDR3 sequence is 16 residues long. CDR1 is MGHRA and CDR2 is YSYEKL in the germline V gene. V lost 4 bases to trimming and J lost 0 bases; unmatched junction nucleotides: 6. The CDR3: CASSPFDRGSTDTQYF. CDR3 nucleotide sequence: TGCGCCAGCAGCCCTTTCGACAGGGGCAGCACAGATACGCAGTATTTT.

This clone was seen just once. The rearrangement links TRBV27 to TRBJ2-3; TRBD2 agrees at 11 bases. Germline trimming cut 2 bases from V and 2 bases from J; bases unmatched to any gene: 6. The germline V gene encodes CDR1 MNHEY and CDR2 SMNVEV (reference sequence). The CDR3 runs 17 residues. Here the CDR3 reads CASSLTGTSGFTDTQYF. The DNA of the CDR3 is TGTGCCAGCAGTTTAACCGGGACTAGCGGATTCACAGATACGCAGTATTTT.

CDR3 sequence (DNA): TGTGCCAGAAGCTTAGGAACGCTAGCGGGAGGAAACACCGGGGAGCTGTTTTTT. Translating gives CARSLGTLAGGNTGELFF. The V call is TRBV7-5, the J call TRBJ2-2; TRBD2, the D gene given by the table, was not confirmed from the DNA. TRBV7-5 has pseudogene status. This CDR3 region has 18 residues.

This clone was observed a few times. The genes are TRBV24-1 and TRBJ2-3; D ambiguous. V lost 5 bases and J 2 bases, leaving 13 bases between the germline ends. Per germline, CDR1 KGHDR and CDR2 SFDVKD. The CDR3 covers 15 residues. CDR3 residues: CATSGVVGNTDTQYF. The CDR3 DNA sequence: TGTGCCACCAGTGGGGTGGTGGGGAACACAGATACGCAGTATTTT.

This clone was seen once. CDR3 region: CASSRELLAGRTGELFF. The CDR3 DNA reads TGCGCCAGCAGCCGGGAACTACTAGCGGGACGCACCGGGGAGCTGTTTTTT. The rearrangement links TRBV4-3 to TRBJ2-2; 10 bases are a match to TRBD2. CDR3 size: 17 residues. The V gene's germline CDR1 is LGHNA and CDR2 YSLEER. Trimming at V came to 4 bases and at J to 4 bases, leaving 9 bases not matched to a gene.

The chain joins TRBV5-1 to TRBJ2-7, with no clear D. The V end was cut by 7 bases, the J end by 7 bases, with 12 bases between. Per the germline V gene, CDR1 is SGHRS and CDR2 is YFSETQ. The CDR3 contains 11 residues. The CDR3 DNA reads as TGCGCCAGCCAAGTACCGAGGGAGCAGTACTTC. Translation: CASQVPREQYF.

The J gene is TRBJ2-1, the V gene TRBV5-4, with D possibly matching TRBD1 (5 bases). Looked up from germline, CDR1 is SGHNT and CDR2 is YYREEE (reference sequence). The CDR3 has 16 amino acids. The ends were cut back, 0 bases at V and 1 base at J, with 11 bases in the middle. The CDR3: CASSLGGAGSYNEQFF. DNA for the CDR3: TGTGCCAGCAGCTTGGGTGGGGCTGGATCCTACAATGAGCAGTTCTTC.

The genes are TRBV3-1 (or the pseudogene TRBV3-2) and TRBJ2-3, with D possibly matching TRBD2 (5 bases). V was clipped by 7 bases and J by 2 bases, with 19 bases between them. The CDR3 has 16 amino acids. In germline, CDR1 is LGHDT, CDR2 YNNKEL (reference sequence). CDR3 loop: CASTPGFGRLTDTQYF. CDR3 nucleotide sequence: TGTGCCAGCACCCCTGGGTTTGGGAGACTCACAGATACGCAGTATTTT.

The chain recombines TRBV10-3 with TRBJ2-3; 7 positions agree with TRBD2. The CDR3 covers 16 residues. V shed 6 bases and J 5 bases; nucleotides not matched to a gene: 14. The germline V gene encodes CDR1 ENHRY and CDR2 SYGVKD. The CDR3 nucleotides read TGTGCCATCAGCGAGGTAGCGGGCCCTGGGTTAGATACGCAGTATTTT. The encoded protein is CAISEVAGPGLDTQYF.

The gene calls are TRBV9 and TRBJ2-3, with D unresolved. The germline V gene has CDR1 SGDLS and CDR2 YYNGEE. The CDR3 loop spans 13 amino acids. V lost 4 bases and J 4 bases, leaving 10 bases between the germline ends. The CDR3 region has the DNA TGTGCCAGCAGCCTCCCAGAAGCAGATACGCAGTATTTT. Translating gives CASSLPEADTQYF.

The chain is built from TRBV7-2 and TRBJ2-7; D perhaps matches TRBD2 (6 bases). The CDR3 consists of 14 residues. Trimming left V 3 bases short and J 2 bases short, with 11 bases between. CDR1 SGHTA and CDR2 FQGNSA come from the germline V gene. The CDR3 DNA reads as TGTGCCAGCAGCTTGACTAGTCCCGCCTACGAGCAGTACTTC. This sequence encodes CASSLTSPAYEQYF. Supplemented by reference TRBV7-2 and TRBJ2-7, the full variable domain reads GAGVSQSPSNKVTEKGKDVELRCDPISGHTALYWYRQSLGQGLEFLIYFQGNSAPDKSGLPSDRFSAERTGGSVSTLTIQRTQQEDSAVYLCASSLTSPAYEQYFGPGTRLTVT.

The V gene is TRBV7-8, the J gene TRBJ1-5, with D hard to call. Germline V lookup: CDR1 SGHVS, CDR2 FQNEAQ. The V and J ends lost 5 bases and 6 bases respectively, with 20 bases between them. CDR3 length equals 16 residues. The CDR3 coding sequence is TGTGCCAGCAGCCACTTAGTAGCGGGTCCTGGTCAGCCCCAGCATTTT. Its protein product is CASSHLVAGPGQPQHF. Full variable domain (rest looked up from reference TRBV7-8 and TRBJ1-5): GAGVSQSPRYKVAKRGQDVALRCDPISGHVSLFWYQQALGQGPEFLTYFQNEAQLDKSGLPSDRFFAERPEGSVSTLKIQRTQQEDSAVYLCASSHLVAGPGQPQHFGDGTRLSIL.

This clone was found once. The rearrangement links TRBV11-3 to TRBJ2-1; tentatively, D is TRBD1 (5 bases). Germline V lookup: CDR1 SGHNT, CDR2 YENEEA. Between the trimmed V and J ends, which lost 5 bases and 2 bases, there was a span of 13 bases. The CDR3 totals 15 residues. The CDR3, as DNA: TGTGCCAGCAGCCTCATGGGGCGGACCTACAATGAGCAGTTCTTC. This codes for CASSLMGRTYNEQFF.

CDR3 DNA sequence: TGTGCCAGCAGGGGACTAGCGGGAAGTGATCACTACGAGCAGTACTTC. It is translated as CASRGLAGSDHYEQYF. The rearrangement uses TRBV27 and TRBJ2-7, with TRBD2 matching over 13 bases. The CDR3 has 16 residues. Germline values: CDR1 MNHEY, CDR2 SMNVEV (reference sequence). J lost 3 bases, V lost 6 bases, and 8 bases had no gene match.

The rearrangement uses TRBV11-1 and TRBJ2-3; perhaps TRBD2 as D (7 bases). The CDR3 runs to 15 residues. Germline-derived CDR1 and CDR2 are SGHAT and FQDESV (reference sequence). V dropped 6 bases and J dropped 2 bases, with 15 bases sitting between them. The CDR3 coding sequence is TGTGCCAGCAGGGGGGGGCTAGCGGTCACAGATACGCAGTATTTT. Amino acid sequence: CASRGGLAVTDTQYF.

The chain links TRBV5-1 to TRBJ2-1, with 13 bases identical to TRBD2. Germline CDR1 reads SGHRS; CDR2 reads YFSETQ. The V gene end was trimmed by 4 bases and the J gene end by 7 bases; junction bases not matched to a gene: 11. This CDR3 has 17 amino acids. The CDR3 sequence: CASSPGLAGALVNEQFF. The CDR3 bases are TGCGCCAGCAGCCCCGGACTAGCGGGAGCATTAGTAAATGAGCAGTTCTTC.

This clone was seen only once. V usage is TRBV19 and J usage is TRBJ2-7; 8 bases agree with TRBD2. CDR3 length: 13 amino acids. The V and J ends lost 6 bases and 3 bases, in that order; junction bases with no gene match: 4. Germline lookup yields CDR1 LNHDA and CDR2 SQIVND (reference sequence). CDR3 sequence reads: CASSAGGFYEQYF. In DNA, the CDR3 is TGTGCCAGTAGCGCGGGAGGATTCTACGAGCAGTACTTC. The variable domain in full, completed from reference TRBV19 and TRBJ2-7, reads DGGITQSPKYLFRKEGQNVTLSCEQNLNHDAMYWYRQDPGQGLRLIYYSQIVNDFQKGDIAEGYSVSREKKESFPLTVTSAQKNPTAFYLCASSAGGFYEQYFGPGTRLTVT.

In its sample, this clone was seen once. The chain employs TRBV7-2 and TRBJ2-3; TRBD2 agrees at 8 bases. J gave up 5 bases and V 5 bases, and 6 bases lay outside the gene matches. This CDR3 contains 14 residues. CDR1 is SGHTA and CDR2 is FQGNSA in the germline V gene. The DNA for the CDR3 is TGTGCCAGCAGCCGTAGCGGGAATGGAGATACGCAGTATTTT. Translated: CASSRSGNGDTQYF.

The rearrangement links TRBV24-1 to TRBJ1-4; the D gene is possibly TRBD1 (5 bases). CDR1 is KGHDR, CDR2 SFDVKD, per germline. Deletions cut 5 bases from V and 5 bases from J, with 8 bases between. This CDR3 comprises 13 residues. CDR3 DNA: TGTGCCACCAGTGGGGGCCTAAATGAAAAACTGTTTTTT. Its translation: CATSGGLNEKLFF.

The CDR3 sequence: CASSLGGSSYEQFF. The CDR3 coding sequence is TGTGCCAGCAGCTTGGGTGGGAGTAGCTATGAGCAGTTCTTC. This chain connects TRBV7-9 to TRBJ2-1; TRBD2 might be the D (5 bases). Germline V CDR1 and CDR2: SEHNR, FQNEAQ (reference sequence). Trimming stripped 3 bases from V and 8 bases from J, with 14 bases between. The CDR3 sequence is 14 residues long.

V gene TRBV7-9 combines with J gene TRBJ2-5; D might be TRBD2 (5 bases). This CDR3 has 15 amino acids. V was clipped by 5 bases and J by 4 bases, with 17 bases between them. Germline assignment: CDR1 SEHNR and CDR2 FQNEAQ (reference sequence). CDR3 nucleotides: TGTGCCAGCAGCCAAAACCGGACTGGGAGAGAGACCCAGTACTTC. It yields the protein CASSQNRTGRETQYF.

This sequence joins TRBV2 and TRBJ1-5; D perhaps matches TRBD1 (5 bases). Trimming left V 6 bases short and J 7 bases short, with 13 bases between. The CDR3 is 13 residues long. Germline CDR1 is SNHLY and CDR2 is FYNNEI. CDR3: CASREQERQPQHF. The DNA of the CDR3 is TGTGCCAGCAGGGAACAGGAACGGCAGCCCCAGCATTTT.

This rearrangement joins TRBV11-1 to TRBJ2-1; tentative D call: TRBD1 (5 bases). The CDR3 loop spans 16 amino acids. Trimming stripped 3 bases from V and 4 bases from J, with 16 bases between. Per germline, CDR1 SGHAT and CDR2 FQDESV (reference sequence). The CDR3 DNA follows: TGTGCCAGCAGCTTGAAGGGGCGGACAATTTACAATGAGCAGTTCTTC. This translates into CASSLKGRTIYNEQFF.

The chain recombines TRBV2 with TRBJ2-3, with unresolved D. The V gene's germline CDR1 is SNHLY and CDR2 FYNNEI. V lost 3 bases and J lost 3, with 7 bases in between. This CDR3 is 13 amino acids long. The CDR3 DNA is TGTGCCAGCAGTGATCTCAATACAGATACGCAGTATTTT. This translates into CASSDLNTDTQYF. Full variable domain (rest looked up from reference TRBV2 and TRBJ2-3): EPEVTQTPSHQVTQMGQEVILRCVPISNHLYFYWYRQILGQKVEFLVSFYNNEISEKSEIFDDQFSVERPDGSNFTLKIRSTKLEDSAMYFCASSDLNTDTQYFGPGTRLTVL.

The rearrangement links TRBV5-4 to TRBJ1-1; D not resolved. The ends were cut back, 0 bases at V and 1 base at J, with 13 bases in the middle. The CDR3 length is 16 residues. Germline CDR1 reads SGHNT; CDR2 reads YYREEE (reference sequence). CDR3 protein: CASSLEPARSNTEAFF. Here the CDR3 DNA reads TGTGCCAGCAGCTTGGAACCGGCCAGGTCGAACACTGAAGCTTTCTTT.

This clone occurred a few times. The CDR3 region has the DNA TGTGCCAGCAGCGCCTTGGACAGGGGGCAGGGTGAAAAACTGTTTTTT. Residues: CASSALDRGQGEKLFF. V usage is TRBV5-8 and J usage is TRBJ1-4, with TRBD1 matching over 11 bases. This CDR3 spans 16 amino acids. Looked up from germline, CDR1 is SGHTS and CDR2 is YDEGEE. With V trimmed by 4 bases and J by 7 bases, 9 bases remained unmatched.

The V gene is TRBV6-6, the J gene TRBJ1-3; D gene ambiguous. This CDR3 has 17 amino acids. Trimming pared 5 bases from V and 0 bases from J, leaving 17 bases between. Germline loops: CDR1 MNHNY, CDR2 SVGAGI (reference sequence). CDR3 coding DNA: TGTGCCAGCAGTCCCCAGACCGGGAGGGACTCTGGAAACACCATATATTTT. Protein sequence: CASSPQTGRDSGNTIYF.